One sample yielded the 27 T cell receptor beta chains listed below, sequenced in a study of graft-versus-host responses after intestinal transplantation. These TCRs are of unknown antigen specificity. The repertoire was sequenced with immunoSEQ multiplex PCR; TCRdb's copy has only in-frame clones and lacks some. The table lists approximately 88,000 clones, 85% to 90% of them singletons. Sequences were derived from unstimulated CD4+ T cells sorted from spleen or lymph node cells, sampled before intestinal transplant. These receptors were collected from a human donor who received an intestinal transplant.

This chain joins TRBV18 and TRBJ1-2; 10 nucleotides match TRBD1. CDR3 length: 18 residues. The germline gives CDR1 KGHSH, CDR2 LQKENI. V was clipped by 0 bases and J by 4 bases; unmatched bases: 11. CDR3 sequence: CASSPPGLTGGYRYGYTF. The CDR3 DNA sequence: TGTGCCAGCTCACCACCGGGTCTGACAGGGGGCTACCGCTATGGCTACACCTTC. The variable domain in full, with the rest retrieved from reference TRBV18 and TRBJ1-2, is NAGVMQNPRHLVRRRGQEARLRCSPMKGHSHVYWYRQLPEEGLKFMVYLQKENIIDESGMPKERFSAEFPKEGPSILRIQQVVRGDSAAYFCASSPPGLTGGYRYGYTFGSGTRLTVV.

This rearrangement joins TRBV5-8 to TRBJ1-6; D gene unclear. Trimming removed 4 bases at V and 3 bases at J, with 14 bases between. This CDR3 has 16 amino acids. CDR1 SGHTS and CDR2 YDEGEE come from the germline V gene. The CDR3 is CASSPFESLYNSPLHF. Written as DNA, the CDR3 is TGTGCCAGCAGCCCCTTCGAGAGCCTCTATAATTCACCCCTCCACTTT.

The V and J genes are TRBV9 and TRBJ2-5; D remains ambiguous. Germline CDR1 is SGDLS and CDR2 is YYNGEE. This CDR3 contains 14 residues. V gave up 2 bases and J gave up 3 bases, with 11 bases separating them. CDR3 nucleotides: TGTGCCAGCAGCGTTTCGGTAGCAAAAGAGACCCAGTACTTC. This gives the protein CASSVSVAKETQYF.

CDR3 sequence: CASSLAKGVPTEAFF. The CDR3 DNA reads as TGTGCCAGCAGCTTAGCTAAGGGAGTACCCACTGAAGCTTTCTTT. The chain uses TRBV7-6 and TRBJ1-1; D gene uncertain. Germline V lookup: CDR1 SGHVS, CDR2 FNYEAQ. The V and J ends lost 0 bases and 4 bases respectively, with 12 bases between them. The CDR3 length is 15 residues.

The sample holds a few counts of this clone. V gene TRBV7-9 combines with J gene TRBJ1-6; D is perhaps TRBD1 (6 bases). There are 15 residues in the CDR3. V was pared by 3 bases and J by 2 bases, with 8 bases between. The germline CDR1 and CDR2 sequences are SEHNR and FQNEAQ (reference sequence). The CDR3 coding sequence is TGTGCCAGCAGCTTGGGGGCCCCCTATAATTCACCCCTCCACTTT. Translated, it gives CASSLGAPYNSPLHF. The whole variable domain, remainder taken from reference TRBV7-9 and TRBJ1-6, is DTGVSQNPRHKITKRGQNVTFRCDPISEHNRLYWYRQTLGQGPEFLTYFQNEAQLEKSRLLSDRFSAERPKGSFSTLEIQRTEQGDSAMYLCASSLGAPYNSPLHFGNGTRLTVT.

The J gene is TRBJ1-1, the V gene TRBV15; D might be TRBD1 (6 bases). V was cut by 4 bases and J by 1 base, with 16 bases left in between. In germline, CDR1 is LNHNV, CDR2 YYDKDF (reference sequence). CDR3 size: 16 residues. The CDR3 bases are TGTGCCACCAGCAAAGACCCCACAGGGACGAACACTGAAGCTTTCTTT. Amino acids: CATSKDPTGTNTEAFF.

This sequence joins TRBV9 and TRBJ2-2, with D maybe TRBD1 (6 bases). This CDR3 contains 17 residues. The V end was cut by 1 base, the J end by 0 bases, with 13 bases between. The germline CDR1 and CDR2 sequences are SGDLS and YYNGEE. The CDR3 is CASSVRGTHPNTGELFF. Written as DNA, the CDR3 is TGTGCCAGCAGCGTAAGAGGGACACACCCGAACACCGGGGAGCTGTTTTTT.

The V gene is TRBV7-9, the J gene TRBJ1-1; possibly TRBD1 for D (5 bases). CDR1 and CDR2 (germline): SEHNR, FQNEAQ (reference sequence). This CDR3 contains 13 residues. V was shortened by 5 bases and J by 4 bases, with 11 bases between the two germline ends. CDR3 coding DNA: TGTGCCAGCAGCCCCGGGGGGGGCACTGAAGCTTTCTTT. Translating it yields CASSPGGGTEAFF.

This rearrangement joins TRBV7-2 to TRBJ1-5, with TRBD1 matching over 8 bases. CDR3 size: 15 residues. CDR1 is SGHTA and CDR2 is FQGNSA in the germline V gene. After removal of 3 bases from V and 2 bases from J, the junction contained 3 bases not matched to a gene. CDR3 sequence (DNA): TGTGCCAGCAGCTTCACGGACAGGGGCAATCAGCCCCAGCATTTT. It translates to CASSFTDRGNQPQHF.

The chain carries TRBV5-1 and TRBJ2-1; 9 positions match TRBD1. V trimming: 0 bases; J trimming: 10 bases; junction bases outside the gene matches: 11. CDR3 size: 16 residues. Per germline, CDR1 SGHRS and CDR2 YFSETQ. In nucleotides, the CDR3 is TGCGCCAGCAGCTTGGCCGTCGGGACAGGGAAGACAGAGCAGTTCTTC. Protein: CASSLAVGTGKTEQFF.

This clone has just a few counts. V usage is TRBV11-2 and J usage is TRBJ2-3; D might be TRBD1 (6 bases). CDR3 length equals 12 residues. Germline V gene data show CDR1 as SGHAT and CDR2 as FQNNGV. V was clipped by 6 bases and J by 5 bases, with 9 bases between them. CDR3 protein: CASRSQGDTQYF. The CDR3, as DNA: TGTGCCAGCAGATCACAGGGAGATACGCAGTATTTT.

V and J are TRBV28 and TRBJ2-7; TRBD1 aligns across 8 bases. With 8 bases clipped from V and 5 bases from J, the junction kept 8 bases outside the gene matches. This CDR3 is built from 13 residues. Germline CDR1 is MDHEN and CDR2 is SYDVKM. The CDR3 spells CASGRQGINEQYF. Written as DNA, the CDR3 is TGTGCCAGCGGTCGACAGGGGATCAACGAGCAGTACTTC.

The CDR3 is CASSGQLNTGELFF. The CDR3 bases are TGTGCCAGCAGCGGGCAGTTAAACACCGGGGAGCTGTTTTTT. V is TRBV7-2 and J is TRBJ2-2, with no clear D. Trimming removed 5 bases from V and 2 bases from J, with 9 bases in between. The CDR3 length is 14 residues. Germline values: CDR1 SGHTA, CDR2 FQGNSA.

The gene calls are TRBV5-1 and TRBJ1-4, with TRBD1 matching over 9 bases. Germline-derived CDR1 and CDR2 are SGHRS and YFSETQ. Trimming at V came to 1 base and at J to 6 bases, leaving 1 base not matched to a gene. The CDR3 spans 14 residues. CDR3 sequence reads: CASSLRTGDEKLFF. CDR3 DNA sequence: TGCGCCAGCAGCTTGAGGACAGGGGATGAAAAACTGTTTTTT.

V usage is TRBV21-1 and J usage is TRBJ2-4; the DNA was not used to check the table's D call, TRBD2. TRBV21-1 is assigned pseudogene status. This CDR3 comprises 17 residues. The CDR3 protein is CASSKSVGDSRWDIQYF. CDR3 sequence (DNA): TGTGCCAGCAGCAAGTCTGTCGGGGACTCAAGGTGGGATATTCAGTACTTC.

The CDR3 region is CASSYSLAASSYNEQFF. In DNA, the CDR3 is TGTGCCAGCAGTTATTCCCTAGCGGCAAGCTCCTACAATGAGCAGTTCTTC. The chain carries TRBV6-8 and TRBJ2-1; 7 nucleotides align to TRBD2. Germline loops: CDR1 MNHGY, CDR2 SAAAGT. V gave up 3 bases and J gave up 0 bases; unmatched junction bases: 8. The CDR3 is made up of 17 amino acids.

The chain recombines TRBV27 with TRBJ2-1, with D tentatively TRBD2 (5 bases). V was clipped by 7 bases and J by 9 bases, with 19 bases between them. The CDR3 covers 14 residues. Germline lookup yields CDR1 MNHEY and CDR2 SMNVEV (reference sequence). This chain's CDR3 is CASTTVASRSEQFF. The CDR3 coding sequence is TGTGCCAGCACAACTGTGGCTAGCCGCAGTGAGCAGTTCTTC.

This rearrangement joins TRBV5-6 to TRBJ1-2, with D perhaps matching TRBD1 (6 bases). The V and J ends lost 9 bases and 4 bases respectively, with 16 bases between them. This CDR3 is built from 13 residues. CDR1 is SGHDT and CDR2 is YYEEEE in the germline V gene. CDR3 sequence: CATTSTGSYGYTF. The DNA for the CDR3 is TGTGCCACCACCTCGACAGGATCCTATGGCTACACCTTC.

The chain joins TRBV7-9 to TRBJ2-7; 7 positions agree with TRBD1. The germline gives CDR1 SEHNR, CDR2 FQNEAQ (reference sequence). The CDR3 is 16 amino acids. After removal of 0 bases from V and 0 bases from J, the junction contained 5 bases not matched to a gene. In DNA, the CDR3 is TGTGCCAGCAGCTTAGCAGGGGGCTCTAGCTCCTACGAGCAGTACTTC. This sequence encodes CASSLAGGSSSYEQYF.

The V call is TRBV7-2, the J call TRBJ1-2, with D possibly being TRBD1 (6 bases). Trimming removed 5 bases from V and 4 bases from J, with 11 bases in between. This CDR3 contains 13 residues. Looked up from germline, CDR1 is SGHTA and CDR2 is FQGNSA. CDR3 residues: CASSQGQTYGYTF. The CDR3 DNA reads TGTGCCAGCAGCCAAGGACAGACCTATGGCTACACCTTC.

The chain combines TRBV7-2 with TRBJ1-4, with a weak D call TRBD1 (5 bases). The CDR3 length is 18 residues. Germline loops: CDR1 SGHTA, CDR2 FQGNSA. V dropped 5 bases and J dropped 8 bases, with 27 bases sitting between them. The CDR3: CASSPGGGTPNWGEKLFF. The DNA of the CDR3 is TGTGCCAGCAGCCCCGGCGGCGGGACGCCGAATTGGGGGGAAAAACTGTTTTTT.

The sample holds one count of this clone. The genes are TRBV7-9 and TRBJ1-2; TRBD1 matches at 8 bases. Unmatched junction bases numbered 5, after V lost 5 bases and J lost 6 bases. Germline CDR1 and CDR2: SEHNR and FQNEAQ (reference sequence). The length of the CDR3 is 13 residues. CDR3 DNA sequence: TGTGCCAGCAGCCGACAGGGGTTCGATGGCTACACCTTC. Translated, it gives CASSRQGFDGYTF. The full variable domain, rest sourced from reference TRBV7-9 and TRBJ1-2, is DTGVSQNPRHKITKRGQNVTFRCDPISEHNRLYWYRQTLGQGPEFLTYFQNEAQLEKSRLLSDRFSAERPKGSFSTLEIQRTEQGDSAMYLCASSRQGFDGYTFGSGTRLTVV.

This clone was counted a few times. A read error is likely, as this CDR3 ends without the conserved phenylalanine or tryptophan. It is unclear where the CDR3 begins or ends on the DNA, so no DNA is shown, and the CDR3 is as TCRdb lists it. The chain combines TRBV6-1 with TRBJ2-7; the table's TRBD1 call for D was not verified on the DNA. Per the germline V gene, CDR1 is MNHNS and CDR2 is SASEGT. Both ends counted, the CDR3 spans 13 residues. CDR3 sequence reads: CASRDFRSGSSIL.

The chain employs TRBV29-1 and TRBJ2-7, with 11 bases matching TRBD1. The trim removed 3 bases at V and 4 bases at J, leaving 5 bases unmatched. This CDR3 region has 14 residues. The germline gives CDR1 SQVTM, CDR2 ANQGSEA. CDR3 DNA sequence: TGCAGCGTTGAGGACAGGGGGCAGGGTTACGAGCAGTACTTC. Its protein product is CSVEDRGQGYEQYF.

The chain carries TRBV5-1 and TRBJ1-2; TRBD1 is a possible D gene (6 bases). This CDR3 is 14 amino acids long. Per the germline V gene, CDR1 is SGHRS and CDR2 is YFSETQ. The ends were cut back, 0 bases at V and 6 bases at J, with 12 bases in the middle. The CDR3 loop reads CASSLGGRDHGYTF. Written as DNA, the CDR3 is TGCGCCAGCAGCTTGGGGGGGCGCGATCATGGCTACACCTTC.

This clone turned up a few times. The rearrangement uses TRBV6-1 and TRBJ1-2; 7 bases fit TRBD1. Germline V gives CDR1 MNHNS, CDR2 SASEGT. The ends lost 6 bases at V and 2 bases at J; junction bases unmatched: 9. The CDR3 consists of 15 residues. The CDR3 nucleotides read TGTGCCAGCAGCCCGACAGGGAGGTTGAACTATGGCTACACCTTC. It codes for CASSPTGRLNYGYTF.

J is TRBJ1-6 and V is TRBV18; the match to TRBD1 covers 7 bases. Germline V gives CDR1 KGHSH, CDR2 LQKENI. Trimming at V came to 3 bases and at J to 5 bases, leaving 4 bases not matched to a gene. The CDR3 consists of 15 residues. This CDR3 reads CASSPQGQNNSPLHF. CDR3 DNA sequence: TGTGCCAGCTCACCCCAGGGACAGAATAATTCACCCCTCCACTTT.